This entry concerns a single T cell receptor beta chain. The sample belongs to a study of T cell clonotyping in hematopoietic cell transplantation. Some clones are missing from TCRdb's copy, which holds only in-frame ones; the method was immunoSEQ multiplex PCR. The table shows about 36,000 clones, with approximately 88% occurring only once. The sequenced sample was peripheral blood mononuclear cells. The clonotype comes from a woman aged 40 to 49 in good health. Some clones in this sample may be carry-over from other donors' samples.

The CDR3 region has the DNA TGTGCCAGCAGATTGCAGGGCGGCCGTGGACAGCCCCAGCATTTT. This translates into CASRLQGGRGQPQHF. The chain couples TRBV6-6 to TRBJ1-5; possibly TRBD1 for D (5 bases). Germline CDR1 is MNHNY and CDR2 is SVGAGI (reference sequence). The germline V and J ends were trimmed by 6 bases and 7 bases, with 19 bases remaining between them. The CDR3 has 15 amino acids.